These 26 T cell receptor beta chains originate from one sample sequenced in a study of blood T cell repertoires in COVID-19. TCRdb's copy holds only in-frame clones and misses some; the assay was immunoSEQ multiplex PCR. The sample yields around 230,000 clones, around 80% seen once. Sequencing used PBMCs or T cells enriched from blood (not recorded which). The receptors were gathered from a man between 35 and 55 years old who had recovered from COVID-19.

This clone was counted a single time. The chain links TRBV28 to TRBJ2-7; D is possibly TRBD2 (6 bases). Trimming removed 4 bases from V and 3 bases from J, with 16 bases in between. The CDR3 runs to 15 residues. Per the germline V gene, CDR1 is MDHEN and CDR2 is SYDVKM. CDR3 sequence: CASSYSGGNRYEQYF. The CDR3 nucleotides read TGTGCCAGCAGTTATAGCGGAGGGAATCGCTACGAGCAGTACTTC.

The chain employs TRBV9 and TRBJ1-3; D is perhaps TRBD1 (5 bases). CDR3 size: 16 residues. The germline CDR1 and CDR2 sequences are SGDLS and YYNGEE. V dropped 1 base and J dropped 2 bases, with 13 bases sitting between them. This CDR3 reads CASSVIAQGPGNTIYF. The CDR3, as DNA: TGTGCCAGCAGCGTAATCGCGCAGGGCCCTGGAAACACCATATATTTT. The variable domain in full, completed from reference TRBV9 and TRBJ1-3, reads DSGVTQTPKHLITATGQRVTLRCSPRSGDLSVYWYQQSLDQGLQFLIQYYNGEERAKGNILERFSAQQFPDLHSELNLSSLELGDSALYFCASSVIAQGPGNTIYFGEGSWLTVV.

This clone occurred many times. V gene TRBV7-9 combines with J gene TRBJ2-7; a possible D gene is TRBD1 (6 bases). The CDR3 loop spans 16 amino acids. Trimming took off 1 base at V and 4 bases at J, with 17 bases between the two ends. Germline CDR1 and CDR2: SEHNR and FQNEAQ (reference sequence). The CDR3 DNA is TGTGCCAGCAGCTTAGTTTGGACAGCTAACATGTACGAGCAGTACTTC. Residues: CASSLVWTANMYEQYF.

The chain employs TRBV19 and TRBJ1-5, with 7 bases aligning to TRBD1. Germline V CDR1 and CDR2: LNHDA, SQIVND (reference sequence). The V and J ends lost 6 bases and 0 bases, in that order; junction bases with no gene match: 5. This CDR3 region has 15 residues. Written as DNA, the CDR3 is TGTGCCAGTAGCTCGACAGGGAATAGCAATCAGCCCCAGCATTTT. It is translated as CASSSTGNSNQPQHF.

Points on this clone: A read error may explain this, as a much larger clone is one base away. The genes are TRBV19 and TRBJ2-7; 11 bases are a match to TRBD1. The CDR3 has 13 amino acids. Germline assignment: CDR1 LNHDA and CDR2 SQIVND (reference sequence). V lost 9 bases and J lost 5; bases outside the gene matches: 6. The CDR3 DNA reads TGTGCCAGCAGCCGGACAGGGGGCAACGAGCAGTACTTC. It encodes CASSRTGGNEQYF.

The J gene is TRBJ1-1, the V gene TRBV19; D ambiguous. In germline, CDR1 is LNHDA, CDR2 SQIVND (reference sequence). There are 14 residues in the CDR3. Between the trimmed V and J ends, which lost 6 bases and 3 bases, there was a span of 14 bases. The CDR3 sequence: CASRAGRTYTEAFF. DNA for the CDR3: TGTGCCAGTAGGGCGGGGAGGACCTACACTGAAGCTTTCTTT.

J is TRBJ1-1 and V is TRBV15; unclear D gene. In germline, CDR1 is LNHNV, CDR2 YYDKDF (reference sequence). The ends were cut back, 6 bases at V and 7 bases at J, with 9 bases in the middle. The CDR3 is 11 amino acids. The DNA for the CDR3 is TGTGCCACCAGGTCGGGAATTGAAGCTTTCTTT. This encodes CATRSGIEAFF.

V and J are TRBV7-2 and TRBJ1-3, with D possibly TRBD1 on 5 matching bases. V lost 1 base to trimming and J lost 0 bases, with 7 bases between them. This CDR3 contains 15 residues. The V gene's germline CDR1 is SGHTA and CDR2 FQGNSA. CDR3 coding DNA: TGTGCCAGCAGCTTAGGGGGCCTCTCTGGAAACACCATATATTTT. This gives the protein CASSLGGLSGNTIYF.

The rearrangement joins TRBV28 to TRBJ2-5, with 15 nucleotides matching TRBD2. Per the germline V gene, CDR1 is MDHEN and CDR2 is SYDVKM. The CDR3 length is 15 residues. The trim removed 6 bases at V and 6 bases at J, leaving 5 bases unmatched. Here the CDR3 DNA reads TGTGCCAGCAGCCCCGGGACTAGCGGGAGGAAGACCCAGTACTTC. Protein: CASSPGTSGRKTQYF.

The genes are TRBV30 and TRBJ1-1; possibly TRBD1 for D (6 bases). Germline V CDR1 and CDR2: GTSNPN, SVGIG (reference sequence). There are 15 residues in the CDR3. Trimming took off 2 bases at V and 4 bases at J, with 17 bases between the two ends. The CDR3 spells CAWSLRGGGVTEAFF. For the CDR3, the DNA is TGTGCCTGGAGTCTCCGCGGAGGGGGGGTCACTGAAGCTTTCTTT.

V usage is TRBV7-9 and J usage is TRBJ2-3; the D gene is possibly TRBD2 (6 bases). CDR1 is SEHNR, CDR2 FQNEAQ, per germline (reference sequence). V was shortened by 5 bases and J by 6 bases, with 15 bases between the two germline ends. This CDR3 region has 14 residues. The CDR3 region is CASSPSSEPDTQYF. The CDR3 bases are TGTGCCAGCAGCCCCTCTAGCGAGCCGGATACGCAGTATTTT.

The chain carries TRBV21-1 and TRBJ1-6; the table names TRBD1, a call not compared with the DNA. TRBV21-1 is listed as a pseudogene. CDR3 length: 18 residues. The CDR3 nucleotides are TGTGCCAGCAGCACATATCACTCGGACAGGGTTTTTTCTTCACCCCTCCACTTT. Its translation: CASSTYHSDRVFSSPLHF.

The rearrangement joins TRBV7-3 to TRBJ2-7, with 8 bases fitting TRBD1. The germline CDR1 and CDR2 sequences are SGHTA and FQGTGA. This CDR3 has 13 residues. J was trimmed by 5 bases and V by 3 bases; bases with no gene match: 3. The DNA of the CDR3 is TGTGCCAGCAGCTTCCAGGGGGCCGACGAGCAGTACTTC. Translating gives CASSFQGADEQYF.

The chain carries TRBV28 and TRBJ1-1; D gene unclear. V lost 6 bases to trimming and J lost 1 base, with 6 bases between them. This CDR3 is built from 12 residues. Germline lookup yields CDR1 MDHEN and CDR2 SYDVKM. The CDR3 reads CASREKNTEAFF. The CDR3 nucleotides are TGTGCCAGCAGAGAGAAGAACACTGAAGCTTTCTTT.

The genes are TRBV5-1 and TRBJ2-3, with 7 bases identical to TRBD1. The CDR3 loop spans 13 amino acids. The germline V gene encodes CDR1 SGHRS and CDR2 YFSETQ. The V and J ends lost 5 bases and 6 bases, in that order; junction bases with no gene match: 6. Written as DNA, the CDR3 is TGCGCCAGCAGTGACACAGGGGCCGATACGCAGTATTTT. Translation: CASSDTGADTQYF.

This rearrangement joins TRBV15 to TRBJ1-1, with D perhaps matching TRBD1 (5 bases). The CDR3 covers 17 residues. Per germline, CDR1 LNHNV and CDR2 YYDKDF (reference sequence). V lost 1 base and J 1 base, leaving 16 bases between the germline ends. This CDR3 is CATSRGDLGGSNTEAFF. The DNA for the CDR3 is TGTGCCACCAGCAGAGGGGATTTGGGGGGTTCGAACACTGAAGCTTTCTTT.

V and J are TRBV24-1 and TRBJ1-2; a possible D gene is TRBD1 (5 bases). The CDR3 is made up of 11 amino acids. Trimming cost V 7 bases and J 5 bases, with 7 bases left between them. Germline values: CDR1 KGHDR, CDR2 SFDVKD. The CDR3 region is CATSRGYGYTF. The CDR3 nucleotides read TGTGCCACCAGCCGGGGGTATGGCTACACCTTC.

Only one count was recorded for this clone. V usage is TRBV5-1 and J usage is TRBJ2-7, with 9 nucleotides matching TRBD1. The V and J ends lost 3 bases and 6 bases, in that order; junction bases with no gene match: 10. CDR3 length: 15 residues. Germline CDR1 and CDR2: SGHRS and YFSETQ. DNA for the CDR3: TGCGCCAGCAGCTCGGACGCGGGACAGGGTGTCGAGCAGTACTTC. Its protein is CASSSDAGQGVEQYF.

The rearrangement uses TRBV29-1 and TRBJ1-2; the match to TRBD1 covers 9 bases. The CDR3 loop spans 13 amino acids. Germline V gene data show CDR1 as SQVTM and CDR2 as ANQGSEA. With V trimmed by 6 bases and J by 8 bases, 10 bases remained unmatched. CDR3 DNA sequence: TGCAGCGTGGGTCGGGGGACAGGGTACGGCTACACCTTC. Translated: CSVGRGTGYGYTF.

This clone was seen only a few times. V usage is TRBV10-2 and J usage is TRBJ2-3, with 9 bases aligning to TRBD2. This CDR3 is 16 amino acids long. V lost 5 bases, J lost 2 bases, and 8 bases stayed unmatched. Germline assignment: CDR1 WSHSY and CDR2 SAAADI. This chain's CDR3 is CASSPSTSGYTDTQYF. As DNA, the CDR3 is TGCGCCAGCAGTCCCTCGACTAGCGGATACACAGATACGCAGTATTTT.

This chain links TRBV28 with TRBJ2-1; possibly TRBD1 for D (6 bases). The CDR3 is 16 amino acids. Germline V gene data show CDR1 as MDHEN and CDR2 as SYDVKM. V lost 2 bases to trimming and J lost 4 bases, with 15 bases between them. CDR3 nucleotides: TGTGCCAGCAGTTTAGACAGGTCCGCCCCTTACAATGAGCAGTTCTTC. It encodes CASSLDRSAPYNEQFF.

V is TRBV6-4 and J is TRBJ2-1; 13 bases fit TRBD2. V shed 7 bases and J 0 bases; nucleotides not matched to a gene: 9. CDR1 and CDR2 from the germline V gene are MRHNA and SNTAGT. The CDR3 has 18 amino acids. The CDR3 here is CASIPGTSGTASYNEQFF. Written as DNA, the CDR3 is TGTGCCAGCATCCCCGGGACTAGCGGGACCGCCTCCTACAATGAGCAGTTCTTC.

V is TRBV5-1 and J is TRBJ2-7, with 7 bases identical to TRBD1. Losses at the gene ends were 6 bases for V and 6 bases for J; bases not matched to a gene: 9. The CDR3 spans 13 residues. CDR1 and CDR2 from the germline V gene are SGHRS and YFSETQ. This CDR3 reads CASNVEGASEQYF. CDR3 in DNA: TGCGCCAGCAATGTTGAGGGGGCAAGCGAGCAGTACTTC.

The V gene is TRBV14, the J gene TRBJ2-6; D may be TRBD1 (5 bases). Trimming left V 0 bases short and J 0 bases short, with 15 bases between. Germline V gives CDR1 SGHDN, CDR2 FVKESK. CDR3 length: 19 amino acids. The CDR3 DNA is TGTGCCAGCAGCCAAGATTACGGCAGGGCCCGCTCTGGGGCCAACGTCCTGACTTTC. Translation gives CASSQDYGRARSGANVLTF.

The chain links TRBV27 to TRBJ1-5; D uncertain. Trimming took 2 bases from V and 1 from J, leaving 6 bases between them. The germline V gene has CDR1 MNHEY and CDR2 SMNVEV (reference sequence). This CDR3 contains 14 residues. Here the CDR3 DNA reads TGTGCCAGCAGTTTAAGCAGGAGCAATCAGCCCCAGCATTTT. This translates into CASSLSRSNQPQHF.

V gene TRBV5-4 combines with J gene TRBJ2-1; D remains ambiguous. Germline V lookup: CDR1 SGHNT, CDR2 YYREEE (reference sequence). This CDR3 is built from 14 residues. V dropped 6 bases and J dropped 0 bases, with 10 bases sitting between them. The CDR3 DNA reads as TGTGCCAGCAATCCCTCGGGCTCCTACAATGAGCAGTTCTTC. This gives the protein CASNPSGSYNEQFF.